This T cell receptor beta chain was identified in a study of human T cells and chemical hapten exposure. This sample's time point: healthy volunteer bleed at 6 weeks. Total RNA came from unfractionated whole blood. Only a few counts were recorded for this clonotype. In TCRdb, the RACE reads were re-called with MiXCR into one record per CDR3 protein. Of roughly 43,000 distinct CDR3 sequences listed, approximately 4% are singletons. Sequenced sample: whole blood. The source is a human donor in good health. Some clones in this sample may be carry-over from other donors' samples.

The chain's CDR3 is CASRRQGQPQHF. Written as DNA, the CDR3 is TGTGCCAGCAGACGACAGGGTCAGCCCCAGCATTTT. The rearrangement joins TRBV6-5 to TRBJ1-5; TRBD1 matches 7 bases. The CDR3 covers 12 residues. CDR1 and CDR2 from the germline V gene are MNHEY and SVGAGI. V trimming: 6 bases; J trimming: 6 bases; junction bases outside the gene matches: 2.